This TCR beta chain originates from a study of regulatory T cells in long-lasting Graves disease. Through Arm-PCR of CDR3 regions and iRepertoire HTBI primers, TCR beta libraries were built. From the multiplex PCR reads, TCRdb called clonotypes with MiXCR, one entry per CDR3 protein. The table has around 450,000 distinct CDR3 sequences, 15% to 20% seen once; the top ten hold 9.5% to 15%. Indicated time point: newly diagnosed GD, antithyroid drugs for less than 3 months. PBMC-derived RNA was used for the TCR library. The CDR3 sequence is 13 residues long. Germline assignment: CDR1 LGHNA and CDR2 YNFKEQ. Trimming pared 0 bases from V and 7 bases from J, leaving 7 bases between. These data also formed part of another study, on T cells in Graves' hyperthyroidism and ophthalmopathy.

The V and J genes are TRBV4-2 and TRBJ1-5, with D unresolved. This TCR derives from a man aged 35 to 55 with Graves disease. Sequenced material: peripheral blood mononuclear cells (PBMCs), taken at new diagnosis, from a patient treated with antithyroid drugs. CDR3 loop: CASSQDTYQPQHF. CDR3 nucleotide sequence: TGTGCCAGCAGCCAAGACACTTACCAGCCCCAGCATTTT.